The sequence of this T cell receptor (beta chain) was determined in a study of CD8 T cells in ankylosing spondylitis. Libraries for TCR beta were made by quantitative 5'-RACE with molecular barcodes. MiXCR was run by TCRdb on the 5' RACE reads, yielding one entry per CDR3 protein. The data contain 250,000 to 300,000 distinct CDR3 sequences, more than 15% of them singletons. Notes on the study in general: Seven to nine highly homologous variants formed a TCR beta motif that appeared characteristic of ankylosing spondylitis blood. CD8+ disease-linked clones were present at relatively low frequencies in blood.

In the case of this clonotype: Its antigen is unknown.

Germline V CDR1 and CDR2: MDHEN, SYDVKM. Germline trimming cut 9 bases from V and 9 bases from J; bases unmatched to any gene: 12. The CDR3 runs to 14 residues. The chain has TRBV28 and TRBJ2-1, with 9 bases fitting TRBD2. The receptor was derived from a male donor with ankylosing spondylitis or in good health (not recorded which). Sequenced: blood, either unsorted or a sorted T cell fraction (not recorded which). The DNA for the CDR3 is TGTGCCAGTTCAGGGCGGGAGGGCCAGTTTGAGCAGTTCTTC. Its translation: CASSGREGQFEQFF.